This T cell receptor (beta chain) was obtained from a study of T cell clonotyping in hematopoietic cell transplantation. About this clone: Its antigen remains unidentified.

Libraries were prepared by immunoSEQ multiplex PCR; TCRdb keeps only in-frame clonotypes and omits some of them. The sample records about 36,000 clones, 85% to 95% being singletons. This CDR3 contains 13 residues. Trimming removed 3 bases at V and 1 base at J, with 3 bases between. The germline V gene encodes CDR1 SGHDN and CDR2 FVKESK. Study-level findings and limits: No sorting was done, leaving CD4 and CD8 contributions mixed.

The time point is: recipient sample about 28 days before transplant, after cytoreduction. Sample: peripheral blood mononuclear cells, taken before stem cell transplant. The clonotype originates from a man aged 40-50 years with chronic myeloid leukemia. Some clones in this sample may be carry-over from other donors' samples. The V call is TRBV14, the J call TRBJ2-2; unclear D gene. CDR3 in DNA: TGTGCCAGCAGCCAGCTGAACACCGGGGAGCTGTTTTTT. This codes for CASSQLNTGELFF.